A selection of T cell receptor beta chains follows, all from one sample in a study of shared clonotypes between healthy human individuals. Clones were read by immunoSEQ multiplex PCR, and TCRdb kept only the in-frame ones, dropping some. The table records around 2,000,000 clones, approximately 95% of them present only once. The sample comprised naive CD8+ T cells sorted from blood. The receptors stem from a man between 18 and 29 years old in good health. Both conserved end residues are part of each CDR3. The order of the fields is V gene, clone size, J gene, D gene, CDR3 DNA, CDR3 protein. The D gene is left open where the match is weak. Size tells how often a clone was seen (once, few, many) or the class of an expanded clone, and some rows leave it out.

>TRBV7-9|-|TRBJ1-1|-
TGTGCCAGCAGCTCATCCGAGAGAGGGCGCGGGACTGAAGCTTTCTTT
CASSSSERGRGTEAFF
>TRBV6-5|once|TRBJ2-2|TRBD2
TGTGCCAGCAGTTACCTGGCGGGAGAAATCACCGGGGAGCTGTTTTTT
CASSYLAGEITGELFF
>TRBV16|-|TRBJ2-7|-
TGTGCCAGCAGCCAATCTGGCTGGGGAAGATCCTACGAGCAGTACTTC
CASSQSGWGRSYEQYF
>TRBV27|once|TRBJ2-2|-
TGTGCCAGCAGTTCCCTGGGAAACACCGGGGAGCTGTTTTTT
CASSSLGNTGELFF
>TRBV25-1|-|TRBJ2-1|-
TGTGCCAGCAGCTTGCGGGGTGAGCAGTTCTTC
CASSLRGEQFF
>TRBV7-2|once|TRBJ1-5|TRBD1
TGTGCCAGCAGCCCGGACAGGACCAATCAGCCCCAGCATTTT
CASSPDRTNQPQHF
>TRBV5-4|once|TRBJ2-7|-
TGTGCCAGCAGCTTGGAACAGTCTCTCTACGAGCAGTACTTC
CASSLEQSLYEQYF
>TRBV25-1|once|TRBJ1-2|-
TGTGCCAGCAGCTGGACGGACTATGGCTACACCTTC
CASSWTDYGYTF
>TRBV6-5|-|TRBJ2-2|-
TGTGCCAGCAGTTACGACTACTCGAACACCGGGGAGCTGTTTTTT
CASSYDYSNTGELFF
>TRBV5-8|-|TRBJ2-6|TRBD1
TGTGCCAGCAGCTTGCTGGGACAGGAAAGCTCTGGGGCCAACGTCCTGACTTTC
CASSLLGQESSGANVLTF
>TRBV5-4|-|TRBJ2-5|-
TGTGCCAGCAGCCGGGCGGTTGGGGAAGAGTACTTC
CASSRAVGEEYF
>TRBV27|-|TRBJ2-7|-
TGTGCCAGCAGTTTAGGGGCAGGGGACGAGCAGTACTTC
CASSLGAGDEQYF
>TRBV28|-|TRBJ2-1|-
TGTGCCAGCAGTGGGGGGCCAGTCCACAATGAGCAGTTCTTC
CASSGGPVHNEQFF
>TRBV5-5|-|TRBJ2-7|TRBD2
TGTGCCAGCAGCGGGCTGACTAGCGGGAGACTCTACGAGCAGTACTTC
CASSGLTSGRLYEQYF
>TRBV4-3|-|TRBJ2-2|-
TGCGCCAGCAGCCAAGATTCTAGATCGGGGGAGCTGTTTTTT
CASSQDSRSGELFF
>TRBV5-1|-|TRBJ2-7|-
TGCGCCAGCAGCTTTAGACAGGACGCCTACGAGCAGTACTTC
CASSFRQDAYEQYF
>TRBV5-8|-|TRBJ2-5|-
TGTGCCAGCAGCTTGGAAGTGGAGACCCAGTACTTC
CASSLEVETQYF
>TRBV11-1|-|TRBJ2-7|TRBD2
TGTGCCAGCAGCCTGGGACTAGCCACCTACGAGCAGTACTTC
CASSLGLATYEQYF
>TRBV7-8|-|TRBJ1-3|-
TGTGCCAGCAGCTTAGGGCAGACGTCTGGAAACACCATATATTTT
CASSLGQTSGNTIYF
>TRBV11-2|-|TRBJ2-7|TRBD2
TGTGCCAGCAGCTTACTGCCGCGGGGGACCTCCTACGAGCAGTACTTC
CASSLLPRGTSYEQYF
>TRBV28|-|TRBJ1-5|TRBD1
TGTGCCAGCAGTTTGGGGCAGGGGGCGGGTCAGCCCCAGCATTTT
CASSLGQGAGQPQHF
>TRBV4-1|-|TRBJ2-7|-
TGCGCCAGCAGCCTAGAGAGAACCTACGAGCAGTACTTC
CASSLERTYEQYF
>TRBV6-5|-|TRBJ2-2|TRBD2
TGTGCCAGCAGTATAGCGGGAGGCGGGGAGCTGTTTTTT
CASSIAGGGELFF
>TRBV7-2|-|TRBJ2-2|-
TGTGCCAGCAGCTTAGTCGGCGGAGATGTTGCCGGGGAGCTGTTTTTT
CASSLVGGDVAGELFF
>TRBV7-8|-|TRBJ2-5|TRBD2
TGTGCCAGCAGCTTAGCGCTTGCGGGAGGGCCCAGAGAACAAGAGACCCAGTACTTC
CASSLALAGGPREQETQYF
>TRBV20-1|-|TRBJ2-3|-
TGCAGTGCGCAAGGCCTCGATACGCAGTATTTT
CSAQGLDTQYF
>TRBV7-9|-|TRBJ2-5|-
TGTGCCAGCAGCCAGGGACAAGACCTTATCTTCGTGACCCAGTACTTC
CASSQGQDLIFVTQYF
>TRBV27|-|TRBJ1-5|TRBD1
TGTGCCAGCAGTTTTACAGGGGCTAATCAGCCCCAGCATTTT
CASSFTGANQPQHF
>TRBV9|-|TRBJ1-2|TRBD1
TGTGCCAGCAGCCCAGAGGGGGGACAGTCTTACTATGGCTACACCTTC
CASSPEGGQSYYGYTF
>TRBV19|-|TRBJ1-5|-
TGTGCCAGTACGGAAAGTTTCAATCAGCCCCAGCATTTT
CASTESFNQPQHF
>TRBV4-3|once|TRBJ2-4|-
TGCGCCAGCAGCCAAGGCGCGTCGGGCTTAGCCAAAAACATTCAGTACTTC
CASSQGASGLAKNIQYF
>TRBV28|-|TRBJ2-1|-
TGTGCCAGCAGTCCCCCTGTACAGCTCCTCTCCTACAATGAGCAGTTCTTC
CASSPPVQLLSYNEQFF
>TRBV5-1|-|TRBJ2-7|TRBD1
TGCGCCAGCAGCTTCGGGACAGAGTACGAGCAGTACTTC
CASSFGTEYEQYF
>TRBV21-1|-|TRBJ1-5|-
TGTGCCAGCAGCAACATATGCGGACAGGGGGCGTCTCGCAATCAGCCCCAGCATTTT
CASSNICGQGASRNQPQHF
>TRBV6-5|-|TRBJ2-5|TRBD2
TGTGCCAGCAGTTACGGTGGGGGGGTTGAGACCCAGTACTTC
CASSYGGGVETQYF
>TRBV30|-|TRBJ1-1|TRBD1
TGTGCCTGGAGTGCCGGACAGGGGAGATCTGAAGCTTTCTTT
CAWSAGQGRSEAFF
>TRBV9|-|TRBJ1-1|-
TGTGCCAGCAGCTCGCCGAGGGCGGAAGCTTTCTTT
CASSSPRAEAFF